The 17 T cell receptor beta chains listed next were all sequenced from one sample in a study of CD8+ T cells in alopecia areata. Treatment defined: oral pan-JAK inhibitor, 5-10 mg twice daily. Sequencing relied on a cDNA template that was reverse transcribed from extracted RNA. The data were produced by immunoSEQ multiplex PCR, yet TCRdb's version contains in-frame clones alone and is incomplete. The sample carries 150,000 or so clones, around 87% recorded once. The source material was CD8+ T cells sorted from blood, sampled at week 4, from a patient treated with tofacitinib. The receptors were sampled from a human donor with alopecia areata.

The chain is built from TRBV5-1 and TRBJ2-7; tentatively, D is TRBD1 (5 bases). Germline CDR1 SGHRS, CDR2 YFSETQ. The length of the CDR3 is 14 residues. Trimming shortened V by 0 bases and J by 1 base, and 8 bases separated the two germline ends. The CDR3 DNA reads TGCGCCAGCAGCTTGGTTGGGGCGTCCTACGAGCAGTACTTC. It yields the protein CASSLVGASYEQYF.

The chain employs TRBV7-2 and TRBJ2-3; TRBD1 is a possible D gene (5 bases). V was shortened by 0 bases and J by 2 bases, with 9 bases between the two germline ends. CDR1 is SGHTA, CDR2 FQGNSA, per germline. This CDR3 contains 15 residues. The CDR3 bases are TGTGCCAGCAGCTTAGCGGGGCCGTTCACAGATACGCAGTATTTT. It is translated as CASSLAGPFTDTQYF.

The chain carries TRBV27 and TRBJ1-2; 8 bases align to TRBD1. The germline V gene has CDR1 MNHEY and CDR2 SMNVEV (reference sequence). The length of the CDR3 is 15 residues. The V segment lost 2 bases and the J segment 0 bases; nucleotides outside the gene matches: 2. The DNA for the CDR3 is TGTGCCAGCAGTTTAGCGACAGGGGCTAACTATGGCTACACCTTC. It yields the protein CASSLATGANYGYTF.

The J gene is TRBJ2-7, the V gene TRBV27; D is possibly TRBD1 (6 bases). The CDR3 is made up of 16 amino acids. The ends were cut back, 5 bases at V and 0 bases at J, with 17 bases in the middle. Germline-derived CDR1 and CDR2 are MNHEY and SMNVEV (reference sequence). The DNA of the CDR3 is TGTGCCAGCAGTGTCTTTGGGGGCGCTAGCTCCTACGAGCAGTACTTC. It is translated as CASSVFGGASSYEQYF.

This clone appeared a few times. The chain is built from TRBV2 and TRBJ2-7, with TRBD2 matching over 10 bases. CDR1 SNHLY and CDR2 FYNNEI come from the germline V gene. J was trimmed by 3 bases and V by 6 bases; bases with no gene match: 14. The CDR3 covers 17 residues. CDR3 sequence (DNA): TGTGCCAGCAGCGCAAAGAATCCTAGCGGGGGAATCTACGAGCAGTACTTC. Translating it yields CASSAKNPSGGIYEQYF.

The V gene is TRBV29-1, the J gene TRBJ1-2; tentatively, D is TRBD1 (5 bases). V was trimmed by 0 bases and J by 4 bases, leaving 15 bases between them. The CDR3 consists of 15 residues. Germline-derived CDR1 and CDR2 are SQVTM and ANQGSEA. CDR3 sequence reads: CSVEDLFGTGYGYTF. The CDR3, as DNA: TGCAGCGTTGAAGATTTGTTCGGGACGGGCTATGGCTACACCTTC.

The V and J genes are TRBV4-1 and TRBJ1-2; 7 bases match TRBD1. V trimming: 1 base; J trimming: 4 bases; junction bases outside the gene matches: 3. CDR3 length equals 14 residues. CDR1 is MGHRA and CDR2 is YSYEKL in the germline V gene. CDR3 in amino acids: CASSQAPGGYGYTF. The DNA for the CDR3 is TGCGCCAGCAGCCAAGCGCCAGGGGGCTATGGCTACACCTTC.

V usage is TRBV9 and J usage is TRBJ1-1; TRBD1 might be the D (5 bases). The CDR3 loop spans 15 amino acids. V lost 4 bases and J lost 6, with 19 bases in between. Germline loops: CDR1 SGDLS, CDR2 YYNGEE. CDR3 loop: CASSPKEGVGAEAFF. CDR3 bases: TGTGCCAGCAGCCCGAAGGAAGGGGTGGGGGCTGAAGCTTTCTTT.

This chain connects TRBV29-1 to TRBJ2-2; D gene uncertain. Trimming removed 6 bases from V and 3 bases from J, with 2 bases in between. This CDR3 has 10 amino acids. CDR1 and CDR2 (germline): SQVTM, ANQGSEA. The CDR3 loop is CSVDTGELFF. The DNA of the CDR3 is TGCAGCGTCGACACCGGGGAGCTGTTTTTT.

The chain has TRBV29-1 and TRBJ2-7, with a weak D call TRBD1 (6 bases). Germline CDR1 reads SQVTM; CDR2 reads ANQGSEA. This CDR3 region has 12 residues. V lost 3 bases and J 7 bases, leaving 13 bases between the germline ends. The CDR3 DNA reads as TGCAGCGTTGATGTGGGGGCAGGGGAGCAGTACTTC. It yields the protein CSVDVGAGEQYF.

This chain connects TRBV7-9 to TRBJ2-5; 10 nucleotides match TRBD1. The CDR3 loop spans 17 amino acids. CDR1 is SEHNR, CDR2 FQNEAQ, per germline (reference sequence). V lost 5 bases, J lost 5 bases, and 14 bases stayed unmatched. The CDR3 bases are TGTGCCAGCAGCAACCCCCGGGACAGGGGCTTTGACGAGACCCAGTACTTC. It yields the protein CASSNPRDRGFDETQYF.

This chain uses TRBV20-1 with TRBJ2-7; D is undetermined. CDR3 length: 10 amino acids. CDR1 and CDR2 (germline): DFQATT, SNEGSKA (reference sequence). V was cut by 0 bases and J by 7 bases, with 4 bases left in between. This CDR3 is CSAREIEQYF. The CDR3 DNA reads as TGCAGTGCTAGAGAAATAGAGCAGTACTTC.

The chain is built from TRBV29-1 and TRBJ2-7; no clear D gene. This CDR3 is built from 13 residues. V lost 1 base and J 2 bases, leaving 9 bases between the germline ends. Germline CDR1 and CDR2: SQVTM and ANQGSEA. The DNA for the CDR3 is TGCAGCGTTGAAGGCGCAGGCGCCTACGAGCAGTACTTC. Amino acids: CSVEGAGAYEQYF.

This clone was observed a few times. The J gene is TRBJ2-5, the V gene TRBV30; D is unresolved. CDR1 GTSNPN and CDR2 SVGIG come from the germline V gene (reference sequence). V was trimmed by 4 bases and J by 1 base, leaving 13 bases between them. The CDR3 contains 14 residues. CDR3 bases: TGTGCCTGGACGGAAACGACAATCCAAGAGACCCAGTACTTC. Amino acids: CAWTETTIQETQYF.

The chain carries TRBV29-1 and TRBJ2-7, with TRBD1 matching 8 bases. The CDR3 has 15 amino acids. Germline CDR1 is SQVTM and CDR2 is ANQGSEA. V gave up 6 bases and J gave up 0 bases; unmatched junction bases: 10. CDR3 DNA: TGCAGCGTATTCCCCGGGACAGGTAACTCCTACGAGCAGTACTTC. Its translation: CSVFPGTGNSYEQYF.

The chain recombines TRBV5-4 with TRBJ2-1; no definite D call. The CDR3 has 12 residues. Germline V gene lookup returns CDR1 SGHNT and CDR2 YYREEE (reference sequence). V was shortened by 3 bases and J by 8 bases, with 9 bases between the two germline ends. The chain's CDR3 is CASSSAPHEQFF. The CDR3, as DNA: TGTGCCAGCAGCTCCGCCCCCCATGAGCAGTTCTTC.

The count of this clone is one. The chain joins TRBV29-1 to TRBJ2-5; possible D gene TRBD2, 5 bases. CDR3 size: 12 residues. Germline values: CDR1 SQVTM, CDR2 ANQGSEA. V lost 8 bases, J lost 0 bases, and 10 bases lay in between. The CDR3 sequence is CSPGNDQETQYF. The CDR3 DNA sequence: TGCAGCCCGGGGAACGACCAAGAGACCCAGTACTTC. The full variable domain, in which reference TRBV29-1 and TRBJ2-5 provide the parts outside the CDR3, is SAVISQKPSRDICQRGTSLTIQCQVDSQVTMMFWYRQQPGQSLTLIATANQGSEATYESGFVIDKFPISRPNLTFSTLTVSNMSPEDSSIYLCSPGNDQETQYFGPGTRLLVL.